These 19 T cell receptor beta chains were all obtained from the same sample, sequenced in a study of cytomegalovirus exposure and HLA in healthy donors. With 60 Vbeta and 13 Jbeta primers, the PCR was carried out. Sequencing used immunoSEQ multiplex PCR; TCRdb keeps in-frame clones, though not all of them. The sample yields around 220,000 clones, 70% to 80% seen once. The sequenced sample consisted of PBMCs. Every receptor here comes from a girl under 10 years old in good health and CMV-seronegative.

This clone came up once. The chain employs TRBV6-5 and TRBJ1-5; tentative D call: TRBD1 (5 bases). The CDR3 has 13 residues. V was shortened by 8 bases and J by 6 bases, with 14 bases between the two germline ends. The germline V gene has CDR1 MNHEY and CDR2 SVGAGI. For the CDR3, the DNA is TGTGCCAGCTCTTCTCTGCAGGGTCAGCCCCAGCATTTT. Residues: CASSSLQGQPQHF.

The chain links TRBV30 to TRBJ2-5, with 9 nucleotides matching TRBD2. The closer fit of TRBJ2-7 to the DNA end suggests the J call may be wrong. The CDR3 is 15 residues long. Looked up from germline, CDR1 is GTSNPN and CDR2 is SVGIG (reference sequence). CDR3 coding DNA: TGTGCCTGGAGTGTACGGGGCGGGAGGGGCCACGAGCAGTACTTC. It specifies CAWSVRGGRGHEQYF.

The chain combines TRBV9 with TRBJ2-5, with 9 bases identical to TRBD2. J was trimmed by 4 bases and V by 3 bases; bases with no gene match: 1. This CDR3 region has 13 residues. Germline CDR1 SGDLS, CDR2 YYNGEE. CDR3 nucleotides: TGTGCCAGCAGCGGCGGGGGGGCAGAGACCCAGTACTTC. It translates to CASSGGGAETQYF.

The rearrangement uses TRBV9 and TRBJ1-2, with unresolved D. The CDR3 consists of 15 residues. Trimming took 0 bases from V and 0 from J, leaving 9 bases between them. Germline CDR1 reads SGDLS; CDR2 reads YYNGEE. The CDR3 sequence: CASSVDPGANYGYTF. As DNA, the CDR3 is TGTGCCAGCAGCGTAGATCCGGGTGCTAACTATGGCTACACCTTC.

V and J are TRBV7-9 and TRBJ2-7; D uncertain. V gave up 5 bases and J gave up 2 bases, with 10 bases separating them. The CDR3 runs 13 residues. Germline CDR1 reads SEHNR; CDR2 reads FQNEAQ (reference sequence). CDR3 residues: CASSATVTYEQYF. DNA of the CDR3: TGTGCCAGCAGCGCTACAGTCACCTACGAGCAGTACTTC.

V and J are TRBV19 and TRBJ1-1, with unresolved D. The CDR3 extends over 14 amino acids. V lost 7 bases and J 1 base, leaving 13 bases between the germline ends. CDR1 and CDR2 (germline): LNHDA, SQIVND (reference sequence). The CDR3 loop reads CASIRGMGNTEAFF. The CDR3 bases are TGTGCCAGTATTCGAGGAATGGGGAACACTGAAGCTTTCTTT.

The rearrangement uses TRBV11-2 and TRBJ1-1, with D possibly TRBD1 on 5 matching bases. V dropped 5 bases and J dropped 0 bases, with 25 bases sitting between them. Looked up from germline, CDR1 is SGHAT and CDR2 is FQNNGV. The CDR3 is 19 amino acids. CDR3 amino acids: CASSPPYWKTDSMNTEAFF. The DNA for the CDR3 is TGTGCCAGCAGCCCGCCATATTGGAAGACAGACTCAATGAACACTGAAGCTTTCTTT.

The chain employs TRBV5-1 and TRBJ1-3, with a possible D match to TRBD1 (5 bases). V was clipped by 4 bases and J by 0 bases, with 17 bases between them. The CDR3 has 17 residues. Germline loops: CDR1 SGHRS, CDR2 YFSETQ. The CDR3 DNA is TGCGCCAGCAGCCCAGGCTCTACAGGAATCTCTGGAAACACCATATATTTT. Encoded protein: CASSPGSTGISGNTIYF. Using reference TRBV5-1 and TRBJ1-3 for the parts outside the CDR3, the full variable domain is KAGVTQTPRYLIKTRGQQVTLSCSPISGHRSVSWYQQTPGQGLQFLFEYFSETQRNKGNFPGRFSGRQFSNSRSEMNVSTLELGDSALYLCASSPGSTGISGNTIYFGEGSWLTVV.

The chain carries TRBV4-1 and TRBJ1-1, with 7 bases aligning to TRBD1. The CDR3 runs 15 residues. Germline V gene sequence: CDR1 MGHRA, CDR2 YSYEKL. J was trimmed by 5 bases and V by 3 bases; bases with no gene match: 9. The CDR3 coding sequence is TGCGCCAGCAGCCAGGGCGACAGGGTGAGGACTGAAGCTTTCTTT. Its translation is CASSQGDRVRTEAFF.

The chain carries TRBV4-1 and TRBJ2-3; TRBD2 aligns across 9 bases. V shed 3 bases and J 3 bases; nucleotides not matched to a gene: 4. Germline values: CDR1 MGHRA, CDR2 YSYEKL. The CDR3 is 15 amino acids. The CDR3 DNA follows: TGCGCCAGCAGCCACGGCGGGAGGGCAACAGATACGCAGTATTTT. This translates into CASSHGGRATDTQYF.

V and J are TRBV5-6 and TRBJ1-5, with 7 bases matching TRBD1. CDR1 is SGHDT, CDR2 YYEEEE, per germline. Unmatched junction bases numbered 10, after V lost 2 bases and J lost 2 bases. CDR3 size: 17 residues. In nucleotides, the CDR3 is TGTGCCAGCAGCTTCTGGCAACAGGGGCCCCGCAATCAGCCCCAGCATTTT. As protein: CASSFWQQGPRNQPQHF.

CDR3 in DNA: TGTGCCAGTAGCTTCGTGGGGCTAGCGGGGGCCCCGAGTTTCTTTGGCACAGATACGCAGTATTTT. It is translated as CASSFVGLAGAPSFFGTDTQYF. The chain uses TRBV19 and TRBJ2-3; 10 positions match TRBD2. The CDR3 runs 22 residues. CDR1 and CDR2 from the germline V gene are LNHDA and SQIVND (reference sequence). V lost 6 bases and J lost 1; bases outside the gene matches: 25.

The genes are TRBV7-9 and TRBJ2-3; the D gene is possibly TRBD2 (5 bases). Looked up from germline, CDR1 is SEHNR and CDR2 is FQNEAQ (reference sequence). V was shortened by 3 bases and J by 4 bases, with 11 bases between the two germline ends. There are 14 residues in the CDR3. Here the CDR3 DNA reads TGTGCCAGCAGCTTTACTCAGGAGGCAGATACGCAGTATTTT. The encoded protein is CASSFTQEADTQYF.

This clone was observed a few times. The chain couples TRBV27 to TRBJ2-7, with unresolved D. V gave up 6 bases and J gave up 7 bases, with 10 bases separating them. The CDR3 has 11 amino acids. Germline V gene sequence: CDR1 MNHEY, CDR2 SMNVEV (reference sequence). CDR3 loop: CASRSVLEQYF. In nucleotides, the CDR3 is TGTGCCAGCAGGTCTGTTTTAGAGCAGTACTTC.

J is TRBJ2-7 and V is TRBV5-1; the match to TRBD2 covers 13 bases. Germline values: CDR1 SGHRS, CDR2 YFSETQ. The CDR3 contains 18 residues. With V trimmed by 0 bases and J by 3 bases, 9 bases remained unmatched. CDR3 region: CASSLVGTSGKNFYEQYF. CDR3 in DNA: TGCGCCAGCAGCTTGGTGGGGACTAGCGGGAAGAACTTCTACGAGCAGTACTTC.

The chain joins TRBV5-4 to TRBJ2-2; 9 bases are a match to TRBD1. The germline V gene encodes CDR1 SGHNT and CDR2 YYREEE (reference sequence). The junction had 1 base not matched to a gene; V was cut back by 4 bases and J by 3 bases. The CDR3 totals 14 residues. DNA for the CDR3: TGTGCCAGCAGCGGGACAGGGTACACCGGGGAGCTGTTTTTT. Translation gives CASSGTGYTGELFF.

The rearrangement joins TRBV5-4 to TRBJ1-4, with 11 bases aligning to TRBD1. The ends lost 4 bases at V and 4 bases at J; junction bases unmatched: 6. This CDR3 region has 16 residues. Germline assignment: CDR1 SGHNT and CDR2 YYREEE (reference sequence). The CDR3 nucleotides are TGTGCCAGCAGCCCCGGACAGGGGGCGCATAATGAAAAACTGTTTTTT. This codes for CASSPGQGAHNEKLFF. Drawing the rest from reference TRBV5-4 and TRBJ1-4, the complete variable domain is ETGVTQSPTHLIKTRGQQVTLRCSSQSGHNTVSWYQQALGQGPQFIFQYYREEENGRGNFPPRFSGLQFPNYSSELNVNALELDDSALYLCASSPGQGAHNEKLFFGSGTQLSVL.

The gene calls are TRBV7-9 and TRBJ2-6; maybe TRBD2 (5 bases). Germline-derived CDR1 and CDR2 are SEHNR and FQNEAQ (reference sequence). This CDR3 is built from 17 residues. The CDR3 bases are TGTGCAAGCCCAGGCCTAGCCCCAACCCCTGGGGCCAACGTCCTGACTTTC. This codes for CASPGLAPTPGANVLTF.

The genes are TRBV5-4 and TRBJ1-2; the match to TRBD1 covers 9 bases. V lost 10 bases and J lost 5; bases outside the gene matches: 6. This CDR3 region has 12 residues. The germline V gene encodes CDR1 SGHNT and CDR2 YYREEE (reference sequence). CDR3 nucleotide sequence: TGTGCCGCGGGACAGGGAGCATATGGCTACACCTTC. As protein: CAAGQGAYGYTF.